This T cell receptor (beta chain) was sequenced for a study of prognosis after radiotherapy for stage I lung cancer. Study-level background: The enrollment of patients with stage I non-small cell lung cancer occurred between April 2018 and early 2019. Each non-small cell lung cancer patient was deemed medically inoperable. The study, taken as a whole, reports: The study left the tumor specificity of the expanded TCR clones undetermined.

This CDR3 contains 15 residues. V gave up 6 bases and J gave up 4 bases, with 13 bases separating them. This clonotype was seen ten or more times. Its antigen is unidentified. Multiplex PCR in two rounds served to amplify TCR beta CDR3 from genomic DNA. The first round of PCR was done with primers that matched each TRBV and TRBJ gene. For its second round, the PCR relied on universal primers. TCRdb independently ran MiXCR on the multiplex PCR reads; one entry per CDR3 protein. The sample shows tens of thousands of distinct CDR3 sequences, 26% of them seen only once. This chain connects TRBV12-3 or TRBV12-4 to TRBJ2-6; the D gene could be TRBD1 or TRBD2 (5 bases each). The sequencing used PBMCs, collected before or after stereotactic body radiation therapy (not recorded which). The TCR originated in a donor over 45 with non-small cell lung cancer. The CDR3 region is CASRSHGAGANVLTF. The DNA of the CDR3 is TGTGCCAGCAGATCTCACGGGGCGGGGGCCAACGTCCTGACTTTC.